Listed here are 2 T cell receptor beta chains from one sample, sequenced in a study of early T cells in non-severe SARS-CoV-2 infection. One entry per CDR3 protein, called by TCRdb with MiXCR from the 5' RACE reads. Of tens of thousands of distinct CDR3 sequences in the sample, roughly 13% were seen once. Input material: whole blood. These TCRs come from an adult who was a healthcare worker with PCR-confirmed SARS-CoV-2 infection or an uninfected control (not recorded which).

DNA for the CDR3: TGCGCCAGCAGCCAAGATCGGCGGGGGGCCAGAGTTTTCTTT. This translates into CASSQDRRGARVFF. The chain recombines TRBV4-1 with TRBJ1-1; D may be TRBD1 (6 bases). The CDR3 is made up of 14 amino acids. CDR1 and CDR2 from the germline V gene are MGHRA and YSYEKL. Trimming stripped 0 bases from V and 13 bases from J, with 18 bases between.

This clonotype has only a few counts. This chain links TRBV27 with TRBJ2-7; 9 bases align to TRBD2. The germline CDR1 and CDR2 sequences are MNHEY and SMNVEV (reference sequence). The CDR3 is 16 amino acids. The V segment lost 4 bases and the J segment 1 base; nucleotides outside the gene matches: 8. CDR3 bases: TGTGCCAGCAGTTCCCTGACTAGCGGTAGGTCCTACGAGCAGTACTTC. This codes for CASSSLTSGRSYEQYF.